The clone carrying this T cell receptor (beta chain) was seen more than once but under ten times. Its target is unknown. Primers for the PCR totalled 60 Vbeta and 13 Jbeta. Per the original methods: Later, roughly 77 million unique TCR beta chains were counted in an analysis, and about 12 million of them were shared. Clones were read by immunoSEQ multiplex PCR, and TCRdb kept only the in-frame ones, dropping some. D and trimming come from the DNA, and the V and J calls and clone size come from that table. The sample has around 64,000 clones; less than 80% are singletons. This sample is part of a study of cytomegalovirus exposure and HLA in healthy donors. General study results and limits: Later analysis placed DRB1 highest and HLA-C lowest in TCR association rates, which differed by HLA locus. There were several of the most significant clusters that appeared linked to common viral pathogens in a later analysis. Within an earlier analysis, most TCR beta V segments proved productive either about 87% or about 30% of the time.

This receptor was identified in a woman between 50 and 59 years old in good health and CMV-seronegative. Sequencing was carried out using PBMCs.

This CDR3 reads CASSYSGRGNHEQYF. The CDR3 DNA is TGTGCCAGCAGTTACTCGGGCAGGGGCAACCACGAGCAGTACTTC. The J gene is TRBJ2-7, the V gene TRBV6-6; D may be TRBD1 (6 bases). Germline values: CDR1 MNHNY, CDR2 SVGAGI (reference sequence). This CDR3 has 15 residues. V was trimmed by 0 bases and J by 5 bases, leaving 14 bases between them.